Here is one T cell receptor beta chain with its context. The sample originates from a study of blood T cell repertoires in COVID-19. Clones were read by immunoSEQ multiplex PCR, and TCRdb kept only the in-frame ones, dropping some. The repertoire includes under 350,000 clones, over 75% of them detected once, and roughly 13% sits in the top ten. Germline values: CDR1 SGHAT, CDR2 FQNNGV. The CDR3 runs 15 residues. Trimming removed 5 bases from V and 7 bases from J; junction bases left unmatched: 4. The specimen sequenced was peripheral blood. V gene TRBV11-2 combines with J gene TRBJ2-2, with TRBD2 matching 13 bases. The receptor was isolated from a human donor in a cohort sampled during active COVID-19. The CDR3 DNA follows: TGTGCCAGCAGCGGGGGACTAGCGGGACGCGGGGAGCTGTTTTTT. This codes for CASSGGLAGRGELFF.